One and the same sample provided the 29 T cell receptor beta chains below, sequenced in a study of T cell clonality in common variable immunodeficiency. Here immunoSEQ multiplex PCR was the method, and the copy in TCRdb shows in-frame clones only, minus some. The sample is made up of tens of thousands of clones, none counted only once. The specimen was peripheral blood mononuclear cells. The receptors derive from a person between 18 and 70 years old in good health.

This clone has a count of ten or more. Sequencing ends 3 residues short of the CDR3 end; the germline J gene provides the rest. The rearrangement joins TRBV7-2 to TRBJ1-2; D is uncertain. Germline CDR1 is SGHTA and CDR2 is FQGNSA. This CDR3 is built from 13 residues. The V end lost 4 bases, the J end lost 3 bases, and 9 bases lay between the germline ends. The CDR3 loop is CASSSGVYYGYTF. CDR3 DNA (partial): TGTGCCAGCAGCTCCGGGGTATACTATGGC.

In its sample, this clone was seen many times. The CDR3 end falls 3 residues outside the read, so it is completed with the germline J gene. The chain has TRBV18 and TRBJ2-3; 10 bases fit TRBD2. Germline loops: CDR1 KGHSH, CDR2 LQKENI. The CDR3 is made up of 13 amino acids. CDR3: CASSPGTSDAQYF. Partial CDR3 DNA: TGTGCCAGCTCACCCGGGACTAGCGATGCG.

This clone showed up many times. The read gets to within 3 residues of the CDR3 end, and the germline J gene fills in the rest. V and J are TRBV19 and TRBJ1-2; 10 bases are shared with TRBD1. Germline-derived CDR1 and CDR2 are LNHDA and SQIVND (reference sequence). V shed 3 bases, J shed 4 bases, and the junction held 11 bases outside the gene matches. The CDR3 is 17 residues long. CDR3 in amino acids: CASSIQGQGGRAYGYTF. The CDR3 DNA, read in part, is TGTGCCAGTAGTATCCAAGGACAGGGGGGACGGGCCTATGGC.

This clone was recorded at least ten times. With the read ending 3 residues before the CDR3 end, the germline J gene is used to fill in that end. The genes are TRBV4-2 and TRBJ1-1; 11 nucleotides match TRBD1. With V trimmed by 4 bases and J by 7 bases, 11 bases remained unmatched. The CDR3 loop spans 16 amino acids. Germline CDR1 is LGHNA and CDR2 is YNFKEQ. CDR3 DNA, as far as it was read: TGTGCCAGCAGCCGGCCGGGACAGGGGGATATGGGTGAA. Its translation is CASSRPGQGDMGE. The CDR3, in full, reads CASSRPGQGDMGEAFF.

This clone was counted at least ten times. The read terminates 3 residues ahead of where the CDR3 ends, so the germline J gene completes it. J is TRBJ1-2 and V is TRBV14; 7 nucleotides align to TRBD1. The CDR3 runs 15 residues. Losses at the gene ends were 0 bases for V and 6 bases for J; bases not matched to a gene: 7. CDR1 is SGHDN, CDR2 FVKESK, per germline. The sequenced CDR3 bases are TGTGCCAGCAGCCAAGATCCTGGCACAGGGGATGGC. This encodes CASSQDPGTGDG. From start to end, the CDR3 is CASSQDPGTGDGYTF.

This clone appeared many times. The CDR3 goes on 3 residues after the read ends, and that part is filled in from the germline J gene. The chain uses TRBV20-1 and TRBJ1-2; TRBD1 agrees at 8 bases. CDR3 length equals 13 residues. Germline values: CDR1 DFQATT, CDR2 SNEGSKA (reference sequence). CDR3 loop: CSATTGASGGYTF. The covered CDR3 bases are TGCAGTGCCACGACAGGGGCCTCGGGGGGC.

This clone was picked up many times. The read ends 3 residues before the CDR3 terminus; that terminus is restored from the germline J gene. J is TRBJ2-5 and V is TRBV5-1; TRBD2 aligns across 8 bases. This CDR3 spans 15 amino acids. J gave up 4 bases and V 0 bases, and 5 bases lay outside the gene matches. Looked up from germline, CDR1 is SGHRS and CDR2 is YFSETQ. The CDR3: CASSLVAGTGETQYF. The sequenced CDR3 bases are TGCGCCAGCAGCTTGGTAGCGGGAACGGGAGAGACC.

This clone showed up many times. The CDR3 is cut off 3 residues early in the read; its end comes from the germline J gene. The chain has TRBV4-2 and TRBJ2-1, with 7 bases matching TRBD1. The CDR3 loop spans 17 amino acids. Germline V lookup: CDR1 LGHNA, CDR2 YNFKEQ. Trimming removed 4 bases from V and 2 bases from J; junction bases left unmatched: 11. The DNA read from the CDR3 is TGTGCCAGCAGCCGAACCCTACAGGGGTCTACCTACAATGAG. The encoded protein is CASSRTLQGSTYNE. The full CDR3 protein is CASSRTLQGSTYNEQFF.

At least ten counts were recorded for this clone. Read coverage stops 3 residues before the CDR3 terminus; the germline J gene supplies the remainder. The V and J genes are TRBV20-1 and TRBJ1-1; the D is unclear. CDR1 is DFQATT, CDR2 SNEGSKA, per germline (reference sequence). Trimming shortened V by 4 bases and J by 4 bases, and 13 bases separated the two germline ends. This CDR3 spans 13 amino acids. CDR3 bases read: TGCAGTGCTAACGGGGATTCAAGCACTGAA. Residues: CSANGDSSTE. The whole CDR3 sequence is CSANGDSSTEAFF.

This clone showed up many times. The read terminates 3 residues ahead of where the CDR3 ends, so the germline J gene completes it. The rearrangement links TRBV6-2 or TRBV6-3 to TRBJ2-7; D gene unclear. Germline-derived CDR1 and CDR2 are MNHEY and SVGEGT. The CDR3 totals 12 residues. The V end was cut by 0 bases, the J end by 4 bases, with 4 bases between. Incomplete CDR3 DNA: TGTGCCAGCAGTTACTCGGCTTACGAG. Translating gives CASSYSAYE. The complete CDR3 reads CASSYSAYEQYF.

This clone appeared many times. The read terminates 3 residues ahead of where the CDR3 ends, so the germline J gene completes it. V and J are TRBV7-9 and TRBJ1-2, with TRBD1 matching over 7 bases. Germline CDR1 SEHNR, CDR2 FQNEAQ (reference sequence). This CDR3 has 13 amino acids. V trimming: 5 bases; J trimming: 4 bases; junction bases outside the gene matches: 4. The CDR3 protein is CASSTGTAYGYTF. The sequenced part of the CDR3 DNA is TGTGCCAGCAGCACCGGGACAGCCTATGGC. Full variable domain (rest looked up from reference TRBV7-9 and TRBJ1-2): DTGVSQNPRHKITKRGQNVTFRCDPISEHNRLYWYRQTLGQGPEFLTYFQNEAQLEKSRLLSDRFSAERPKGSFSTLEIQRTEQGDSAMYLCASSTGTAYGYTFGSGTRLTVV.

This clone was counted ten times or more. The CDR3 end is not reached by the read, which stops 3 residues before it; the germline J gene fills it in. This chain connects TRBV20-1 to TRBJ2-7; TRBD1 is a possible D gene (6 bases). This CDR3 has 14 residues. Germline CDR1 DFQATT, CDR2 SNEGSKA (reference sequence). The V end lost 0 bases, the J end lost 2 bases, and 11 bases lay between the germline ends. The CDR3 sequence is CSARDSRGPYEQYF. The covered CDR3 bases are TGCAGTGCTAGAGATAGCAGGGGCCCCTACGAG.

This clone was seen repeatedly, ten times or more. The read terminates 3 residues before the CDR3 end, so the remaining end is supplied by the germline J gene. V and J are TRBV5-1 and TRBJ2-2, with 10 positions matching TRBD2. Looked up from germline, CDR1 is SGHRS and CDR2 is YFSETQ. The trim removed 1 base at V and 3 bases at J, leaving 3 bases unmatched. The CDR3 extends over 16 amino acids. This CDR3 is CASSLTSGEYTGELFF. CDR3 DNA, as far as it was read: TGCGCCAGCAGCTTGACTAGCGGGGAATACACCGGGGAG. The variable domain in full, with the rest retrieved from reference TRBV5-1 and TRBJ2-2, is KAGVTQTPRYLIKTRGQQVTLSCSPISGHRSVSWYQQTPGQGLQFLFEYFSETQRNKGNFPGRFSGRQFSNSRSEMNVSTLELGDSALYLCASSLTSGEYTGELFFGEGSRLTVL.

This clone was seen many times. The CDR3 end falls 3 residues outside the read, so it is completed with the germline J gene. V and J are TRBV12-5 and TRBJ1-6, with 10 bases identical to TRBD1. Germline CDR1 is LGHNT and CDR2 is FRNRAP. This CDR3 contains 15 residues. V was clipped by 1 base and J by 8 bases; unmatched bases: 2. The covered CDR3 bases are TGTGCTAGTGGTTTGGGACAGGGGGCGGATTCACCC. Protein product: CASGLGQGADSP. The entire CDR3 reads CASGLGQGADSPLHF.

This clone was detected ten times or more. The sequenced part of the CDR3 DNA is TGTGCCAGCAGTTTAGGCCCCCGGACTACAACCTCCACAGATACG. Amino acids: CASSLGPRTTTSTDT. The whole CDR3 protein is CASSLGPRTTTSTDTQYF. The genes are TRBV12-3 or TRBV12-4 and TRBJ2-3; tentative D call: TRBD2 (6 bases). The CDR3 end is not reached by the read, which stops 3 residues before it; the germline J gene fills it in. Trimming removed 1 base from V and 2 bases from J, with 19 bases in between. There are 18 residues in the CDR3.

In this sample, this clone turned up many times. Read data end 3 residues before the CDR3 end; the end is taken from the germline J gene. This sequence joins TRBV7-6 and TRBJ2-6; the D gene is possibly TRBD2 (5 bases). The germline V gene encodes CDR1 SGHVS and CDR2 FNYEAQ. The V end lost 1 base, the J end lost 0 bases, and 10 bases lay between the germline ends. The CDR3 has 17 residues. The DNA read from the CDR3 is TGTGCCAGCAGCTTAGGGGCGGGCCGCTCTGGGGCCAACGTC. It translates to CASSLGAGRSGANV. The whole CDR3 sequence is CASSLGAGRSGANVLTF.

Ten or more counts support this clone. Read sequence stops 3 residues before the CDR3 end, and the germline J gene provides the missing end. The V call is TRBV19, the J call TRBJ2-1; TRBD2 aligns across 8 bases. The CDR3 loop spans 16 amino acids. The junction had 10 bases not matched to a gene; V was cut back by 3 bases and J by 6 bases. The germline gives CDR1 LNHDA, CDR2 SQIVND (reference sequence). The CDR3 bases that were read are TGTGCCAGTAGTATCCTAACTAGCGGTGGGGGCAATGAG. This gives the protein CASSILTSGGGNE. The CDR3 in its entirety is CASSILTSGGGNEQFF.

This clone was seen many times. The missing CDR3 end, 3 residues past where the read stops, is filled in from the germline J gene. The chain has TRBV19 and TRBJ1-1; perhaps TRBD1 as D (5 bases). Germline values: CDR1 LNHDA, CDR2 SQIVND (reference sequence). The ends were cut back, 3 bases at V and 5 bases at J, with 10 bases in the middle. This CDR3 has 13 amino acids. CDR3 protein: CASSIQGRTEAFF. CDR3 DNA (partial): TGTGCCAGTAGTATTCAGGGTCGAACTGAA. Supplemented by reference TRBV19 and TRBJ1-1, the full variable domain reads DGGITQSPKYLFRKEGQNVTLSCEQNLNHDAMYWYRQDPGQGLRLIYYSQIVNDFQKGDIAEGYSVSREKKESFPLTVTSAQKNPTAFYLCASSIQGRTEAFFGQGTRLTVV.

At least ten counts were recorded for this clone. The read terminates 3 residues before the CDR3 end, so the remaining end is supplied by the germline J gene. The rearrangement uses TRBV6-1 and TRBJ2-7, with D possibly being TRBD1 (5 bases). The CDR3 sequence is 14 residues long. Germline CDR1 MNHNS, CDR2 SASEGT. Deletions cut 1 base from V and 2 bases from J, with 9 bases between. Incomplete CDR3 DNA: TGTGCCAGCAGTGAAGGCCCCAGGGCCTACGAG. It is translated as CASSEGPRAYE. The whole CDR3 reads CASSEGPRAYEQYF.

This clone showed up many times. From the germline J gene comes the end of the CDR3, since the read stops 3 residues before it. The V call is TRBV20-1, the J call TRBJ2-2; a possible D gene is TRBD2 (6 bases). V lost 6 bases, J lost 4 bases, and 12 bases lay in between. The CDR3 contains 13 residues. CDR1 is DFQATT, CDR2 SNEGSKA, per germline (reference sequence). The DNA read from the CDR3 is TGCAGTGCCTCGGGGGTTAGCACCGGGGAG. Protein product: CSASGVSTGE. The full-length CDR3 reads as CSASGVSTGELFF.

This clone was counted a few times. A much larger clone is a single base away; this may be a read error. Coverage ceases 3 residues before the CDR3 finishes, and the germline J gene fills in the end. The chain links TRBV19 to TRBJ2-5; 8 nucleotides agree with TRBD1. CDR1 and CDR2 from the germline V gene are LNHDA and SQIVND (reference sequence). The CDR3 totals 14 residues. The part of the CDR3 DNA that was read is TGTACCAGTAGTACCGGACAGGGCGGAGAGACC. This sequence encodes CTSSTGQGGET. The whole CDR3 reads CTSSTGQGGETQYF.

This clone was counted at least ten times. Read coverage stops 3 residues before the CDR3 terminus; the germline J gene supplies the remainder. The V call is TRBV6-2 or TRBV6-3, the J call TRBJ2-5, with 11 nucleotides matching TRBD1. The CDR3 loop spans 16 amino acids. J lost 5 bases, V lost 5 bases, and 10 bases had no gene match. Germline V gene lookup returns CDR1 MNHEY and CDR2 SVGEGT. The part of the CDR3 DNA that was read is TGTGCCAGCAGTGCTAAGCGGGGGACAGGGGGGGAGACC. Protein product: CASSAKRGTGGET. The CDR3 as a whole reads CASSAKRGTGGETQYF.

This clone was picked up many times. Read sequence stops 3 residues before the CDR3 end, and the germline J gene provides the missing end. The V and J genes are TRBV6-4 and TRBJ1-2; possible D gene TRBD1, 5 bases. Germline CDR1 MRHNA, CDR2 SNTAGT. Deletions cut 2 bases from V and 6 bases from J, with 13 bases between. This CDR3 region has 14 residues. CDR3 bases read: TGTGCCAGCAGTGACGTGGGGGGTCAAGATGGC. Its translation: CASSDVGGQDG. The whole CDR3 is CASSDVGGQDGYTF.

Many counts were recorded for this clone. This CDR3 is CASSPAAGGNTEAFF. CDR3 bases read: TGTGCCAGTAGTCCCGCCGCGGGGGGGAACACTGAA. The V and J genes are TRBV19 and TRBJ1-1, with D possibly TRBD1 on 5 matching bases. The CDR3 end lies 3 residues beyond the end of the read and is filled in from the germline J gene. This CDR3 region has 15 residues. Germline CDR1 LNHDA, CDR2 SQIVND (reference sequence). Trimming removed 5 bases from V and 1 base from J, with 14 bases in between.

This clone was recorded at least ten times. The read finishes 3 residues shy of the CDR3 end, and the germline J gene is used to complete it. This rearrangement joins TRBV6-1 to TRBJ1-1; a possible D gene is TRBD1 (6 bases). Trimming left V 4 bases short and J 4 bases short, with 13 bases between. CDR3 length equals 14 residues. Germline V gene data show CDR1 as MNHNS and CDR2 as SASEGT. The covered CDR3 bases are TGTGCCAGCAGTGTTACAGGGTCGAGCACTGAA. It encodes CASSVTGSSTE. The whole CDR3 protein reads CASSVTGSSTEAFF.

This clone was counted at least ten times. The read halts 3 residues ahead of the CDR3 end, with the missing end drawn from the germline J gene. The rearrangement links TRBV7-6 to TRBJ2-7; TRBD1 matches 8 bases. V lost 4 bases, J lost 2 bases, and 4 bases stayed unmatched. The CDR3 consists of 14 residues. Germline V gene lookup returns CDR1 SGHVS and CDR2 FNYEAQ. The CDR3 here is CASSYGQGPYEQYF. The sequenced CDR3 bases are TGTGCCAGCAGCTACGGACAGGGCCCCTACGAG. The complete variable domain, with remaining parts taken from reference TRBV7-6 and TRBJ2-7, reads GAGVSQSPRYKVTKRGQDVALRCDPISGHVSLYWYRQALGQGPEFLTYFNYEAQQDKSGLPNDRFSAERPEGSISTLTIQRTEQRDSAMYRCASSYGQGPYEQYFGPGTRLTVT.

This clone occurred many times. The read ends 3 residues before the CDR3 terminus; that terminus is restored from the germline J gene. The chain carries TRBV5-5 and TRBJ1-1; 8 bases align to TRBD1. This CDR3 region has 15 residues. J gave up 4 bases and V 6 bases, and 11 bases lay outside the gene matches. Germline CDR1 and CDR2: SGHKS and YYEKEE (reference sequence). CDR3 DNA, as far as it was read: TGTGCCAGCACCTGGGGGACAGGAGGTACCACTGAA. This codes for CASTWGTGGTTE. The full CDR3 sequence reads CASTWGTGGTTEAFF.

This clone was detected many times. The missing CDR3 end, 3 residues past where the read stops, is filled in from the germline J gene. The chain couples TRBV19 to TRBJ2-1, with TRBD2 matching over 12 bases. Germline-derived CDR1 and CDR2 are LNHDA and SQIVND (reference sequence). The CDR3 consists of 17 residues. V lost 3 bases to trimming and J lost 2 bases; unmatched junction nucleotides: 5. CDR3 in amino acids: CASSIELAGGTYNEQFF. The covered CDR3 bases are TGTGCCAGTAGTATTGAGCTAGCGGGAGGGACCTACAATGAG. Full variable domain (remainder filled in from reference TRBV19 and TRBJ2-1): DGGITQSPKYLFRKEGQNVTLSCEQNLNHDAMYWYRQDPGQGLRLIYYSQIVNDFQKGDIAEGYSVSREKKESFPLTVTSAQKNPTAFYLCASSIELAGGTYNEQFFGPGTRLTVL.

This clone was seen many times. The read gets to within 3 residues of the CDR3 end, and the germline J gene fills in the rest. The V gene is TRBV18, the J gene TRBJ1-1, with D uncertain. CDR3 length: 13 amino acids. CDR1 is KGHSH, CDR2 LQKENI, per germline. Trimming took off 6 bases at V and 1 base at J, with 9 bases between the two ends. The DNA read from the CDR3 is TGTGCCAGCTCTCTCACAGCGAACACTGAA. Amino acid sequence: CASSLTANTE. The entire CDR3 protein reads CASSLTANTEAFF.